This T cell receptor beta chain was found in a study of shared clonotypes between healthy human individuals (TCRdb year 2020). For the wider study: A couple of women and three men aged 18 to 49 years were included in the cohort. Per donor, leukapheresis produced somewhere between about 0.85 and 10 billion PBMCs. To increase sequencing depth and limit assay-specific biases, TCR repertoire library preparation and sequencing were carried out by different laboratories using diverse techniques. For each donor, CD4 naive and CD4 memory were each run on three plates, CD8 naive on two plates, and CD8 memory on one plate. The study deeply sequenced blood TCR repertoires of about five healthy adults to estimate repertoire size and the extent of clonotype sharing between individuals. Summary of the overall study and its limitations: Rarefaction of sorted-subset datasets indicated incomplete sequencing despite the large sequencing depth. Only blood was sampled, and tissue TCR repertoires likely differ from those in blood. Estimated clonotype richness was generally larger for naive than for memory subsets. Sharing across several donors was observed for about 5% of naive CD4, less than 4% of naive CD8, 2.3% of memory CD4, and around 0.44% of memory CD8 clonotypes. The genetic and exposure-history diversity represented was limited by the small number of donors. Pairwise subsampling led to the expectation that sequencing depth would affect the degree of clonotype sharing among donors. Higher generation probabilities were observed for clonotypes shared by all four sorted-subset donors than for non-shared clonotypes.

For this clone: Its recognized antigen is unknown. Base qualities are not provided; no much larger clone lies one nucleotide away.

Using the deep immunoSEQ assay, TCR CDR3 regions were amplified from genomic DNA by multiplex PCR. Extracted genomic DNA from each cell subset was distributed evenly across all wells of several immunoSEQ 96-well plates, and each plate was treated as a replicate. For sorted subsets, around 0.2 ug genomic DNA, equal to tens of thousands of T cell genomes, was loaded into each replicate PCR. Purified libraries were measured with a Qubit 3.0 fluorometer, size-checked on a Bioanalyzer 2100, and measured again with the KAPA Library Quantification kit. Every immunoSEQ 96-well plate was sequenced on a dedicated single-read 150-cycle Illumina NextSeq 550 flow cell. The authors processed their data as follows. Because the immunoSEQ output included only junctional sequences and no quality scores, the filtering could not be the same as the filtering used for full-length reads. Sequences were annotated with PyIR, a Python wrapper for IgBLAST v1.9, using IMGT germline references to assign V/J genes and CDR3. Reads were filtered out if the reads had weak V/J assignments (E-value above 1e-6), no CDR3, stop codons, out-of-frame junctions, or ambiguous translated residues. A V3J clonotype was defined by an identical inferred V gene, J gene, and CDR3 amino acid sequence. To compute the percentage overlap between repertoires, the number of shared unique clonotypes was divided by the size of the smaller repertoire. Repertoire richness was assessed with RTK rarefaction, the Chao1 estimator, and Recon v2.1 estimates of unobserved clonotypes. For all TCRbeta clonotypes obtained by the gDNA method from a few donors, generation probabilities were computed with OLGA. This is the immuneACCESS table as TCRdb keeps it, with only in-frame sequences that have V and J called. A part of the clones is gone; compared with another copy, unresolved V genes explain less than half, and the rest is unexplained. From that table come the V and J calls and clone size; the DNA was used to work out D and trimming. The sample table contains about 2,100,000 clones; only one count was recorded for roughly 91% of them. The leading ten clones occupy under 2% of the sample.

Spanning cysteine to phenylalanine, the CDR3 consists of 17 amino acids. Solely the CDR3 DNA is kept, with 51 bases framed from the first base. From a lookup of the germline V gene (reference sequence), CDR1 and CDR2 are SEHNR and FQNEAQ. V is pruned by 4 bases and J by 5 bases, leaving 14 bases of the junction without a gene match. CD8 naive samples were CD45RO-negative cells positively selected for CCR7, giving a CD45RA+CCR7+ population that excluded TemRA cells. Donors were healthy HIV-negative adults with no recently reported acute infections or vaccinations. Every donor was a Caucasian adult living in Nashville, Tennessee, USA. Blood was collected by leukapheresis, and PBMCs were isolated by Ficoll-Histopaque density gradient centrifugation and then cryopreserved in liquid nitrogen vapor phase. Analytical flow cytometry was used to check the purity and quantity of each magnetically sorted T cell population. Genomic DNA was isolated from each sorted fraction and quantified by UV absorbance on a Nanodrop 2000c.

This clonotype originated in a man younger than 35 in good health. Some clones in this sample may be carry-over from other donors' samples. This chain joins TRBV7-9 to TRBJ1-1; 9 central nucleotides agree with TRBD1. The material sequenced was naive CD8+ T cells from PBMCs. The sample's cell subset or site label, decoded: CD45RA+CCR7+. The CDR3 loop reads CASSSPGQGFLRTEAFF. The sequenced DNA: TGTGCCAGCAGCTCGCCGGGACAGGGATTTTTAAGGACTGAAGCTTTCTTT.